The 32 T cell receptor beta chains in this list originate from one sample, sequenced in a study of T-cell memory formation after mild COVID-19. TCRdb fed the 5' RACE reads into MiXCR, producing one record per CDR3 protein. Of some 330,000 distinct CDR3 sequences in the sample, over 20% were seen once. Sequencing input: PBMCs or a T cell subset sorted from them (not recorded which). The receptors here all came from an adult woman who had mild COVID-19 (a few samples of this study predate the infection). Cell type and time point are not known.

This chain joins TRBV5-6 and TRBJ2-7; D perhaps matches TRBD1 (5 bases). Trimming pared 4 bases from V and 6 bases from J, leaving 20 bases between. Germline V gene sequence: CDR1 SGHDT, CDR2 YYEEEE. This CDR3 has 15 amino acids. The CDR3 DNA reads TGTGCCAGCAGCAAGGTAGGGGCGCGGTCCGGCGAGCAGTACTTC. Residues: CASSKVGARSGEQYF.

The rearrangement links TRBV6-4 to TRBJ1-5; the D is unclear. CDR1 MRHNA and CDR2 SNTAGT come from the germline V gene. Trimming left V 3 bases short and J 3 bases short, with 12 bases between. The CDR3 totals 15 residues. Written as DNA, the CDR3 is TGTGCCAGCAGTGAAAATCATGGGGTCAATCAGCCCCAGCATTTT. Residues: CASSENHGVNQPQHF.

This clonotype was recorded a few times. The chain combines TRBV24-1 with TRBJ2-7, with D possibly matching TRBD1 (5 bases). Trimming removed 4 bases at V and 5 bases at J, with 20 bases between. The CDR3 is 16 residues long. The germline CDR1 and CDR2 sequences are KGHDR and SFDVKD. CDR3 sequence reads: CATSDSSLGRGHEQYF. In nucleotides, the CDR3 is TGTGCCACCAGTGACTCCAGTCTGGGGCGAGGCCACGAGCAGTACTTC.

There are a few counts of this clonotype. The chain has TRBV9 and TRBJ2-7, with 10 bases aligning to TRBD2. Germline-derived CDR1 and CDR2 are SGDLS and YYNGEE. Unmatched junction bases numbered 3, after V lost 0 bases and J lost 0 bases. This CDR3 has 16 amino acids. CDR3 DNA: TGTGCCAGCAGCGTAGGTCTAGCGGGAGCCTCCTACGAGCAGTACTTC. Amino acids: CASSVGLAGASYEQYF.

There are a few counts of this clonotype. V usage is TRBV20-1 and J usage is TRBJ1-2; 10 positions agree with TRBD1. Germline-derived CDR1 and CDR2 are DFQATT and SNEGSKA (reference sequence). This CDR3 spans 13 amino acids. The J segment lost 8 bases and the V segment lost 3 bases, leaving 6 bases of the junction unmatched. The CDR3 here is CSARMGQGWGYTF. Here the CDR3 DNA reads TGCAGTGCTAGGATGGGACAGGGGTGGGGCTACACCTTC.

This clonotype was seen only a few times. The chain couples TRBV29-1 to TRBJ2-7; 9 bases are a match to TRBD2. Germline CDR1 reads SQVTM; CDR2 reads ANQGSEA. Trimming took 6 bases from V and 3 from J; bases not matched to a gene: 6. There are 13 residues in the CDR3. CDR3 amino acids: CSVAGGGLYEQYF. The CDR3 region has the DNA TGCAGCGTAGCGGGAGGTGGGCTCTACGAGCAGTACTTC.

This chain connects TRBV6-2 or TRBV6-3 to TRBJ1-1; TRBD1 aligns across 8 bases. The CDR3 is made up of 14 amino acids. Germline V gene data show CDR1 as MNHEY and CDR2 as SVGEGT. V shed 0 bases and J 7 bases; nucleotides not matched to a gene: 4. The CDR3 coding sequence is TGTGCCAGCAGTTACTCGGGACAGGACCTTGAAGCTTTCTTT. Its translation is CASSYSGQDLEAFF.

The rearrangement uses TRBV20-1 and TRBJ2-1; no definite D call. The germline V gene encodes CDR1 DFQATT and CDR2 SNEGSKA (reference sequence). V lost 6 bases and J 6 bases, leaving 18 bases between the germline ends. CDR3 length: 14 residues. CDR3 sequence: CSARSLEDTNEQFF. The CDR3 nucleotides are TGCAGTGCCCGGAGCTTGGAAGATACCAATGAGCAGTTCTTC.

The gene calls are TRBV19 and TRBJ1-1; TRBD1 matches 10 bases. Germline V gives CDR1 LNHDA, CDR2 SQIVND (reference sequence). V gave up 3 bases and J gave up 11 bases; unmatched junction bases: 6. The CDR3 is 13 residues long. Here the CDR3 reads CASSIPGTGVAFF. The CDR3 nucleotides are TGTGCCAGTAGTATCCCTGGGACAGGGGTCGCTTTCTTT.

This clonotype came up many times. The chain recombines TRBV18 with TRBJ1-1; 9 bases fit TRBD1. This CDR3 has 15 amino acids. J gave up 5 bases and V 3 bases, and 7 bases lay outside the gene matches. In germline, CDR1 is KGHSH, CDR2 LQKENI. Written as DNA, the CDR3 is TGTGCCAGCTCACCTACCACAGGGGGCGGAACTGAAGCTTTCTTT. This gives the protein CASSPTTGGGTEAFF.

This clonotype has just a few counts. This sequence joins TRBV4-2 and TRBJ2-7; 8 bases fit TRBD1. Trimming at V came to 1 base and at J to 3 bases, leaving 11 bases not matched to a gene. The V gene's germline CDR1 is LGHNA and CDR2 YNFKEQ. This CDR3 is built from 17 residues. The CDR3 loop is CASSQGAGRTGHYEQYF. As DNA, the CDR3 is TGTGCCAGCAGCCAAGGAGCAGGAAGGACAGGGCACTACGAGCAGTACTTC.

This clonotype occurred a few times. J is TRBJ2-1 and V is TRBV7-9, with TRBD2 matching 10 bases. CDR1 and CDR2 from the germline V gene are SEHNR and FQNEAQ (reference sequence). The CDR3 length is 16 residues. J gave up 4 bases and V 2 bases, and 5 bases lay outside the gene matches. The CDR3 spells CASSLLGTSEYNEQFF. CDR3 sequence (DNA): TGTGCCAGCAGCTTACTCGGGACTAGCGAATACAATGAGCAGTTCTTC.

The chain links TRBV9 to TRBJ1-1, with a weak D call TRBD1 (6 bases). This CDR3 region has 15 residues. V lost 3 bases to trimming and J lost 0 bases, with 12 bases between them. Germline loops: CDR1 SGDLS, CDR2 YYNGEE. The CDR3: CASSAGQLMNTEAFF. DNA of the CDR3: TGTGCCAGCAGCGCAGGACAGCTCATGAACACTGAAGCTTTCTTT.

This sequence joins TRBV9 and TRBJ2-5, with 7 positions matching TRBD2. Germline V lookup: CDR1 SGDLS, CDR2 YYNGEE. CDR3 length: 14 amino acids. With 0 bases clipped from V and 5 bases from J, the junction kept 4 bases outside the gene matches. As DNA, the CDR3 is TGTGCCAGCAGCGTAGCAGCGGGAATGGAGACCCAGTACTTC. This gives the protein CASSVAAGMETQYF.

This clonotype showed up just a few times. This chain connects TRBV20-1 to TRBJ2-5, with D unresolved. The CDR3 covers 16 residues. V was shortened by 2 bases and J by 2 bases, with 18 bases between the two germline ends. Germline V gene lookup returns CDR1 DFQATT and CDR2 SNEGSKA (reference sequence). The CDR3 sequence is CSARNTDGRLQETQYF. CDR3 bases: TGCAGTGCTAGAAACACAGATGGACGGTTACAAGAGACCCAGTACTTC.

The CDR3 sequence is CASSSTPQETQYF. CDR3 nucleotides: TGCGCCAGCAGCTCGACCCCACAAGAGACCCAGTACTTC. The rearrangement uses TRBV5-1 and TRBJ2-5; D remains ambiguous. The V end was cut by 3 bases, the J end by 2 bases, with 8 bases between. Germline V gene sequence: CDR1 SGHRS, CDR2 YFSETQ. This CDR3 has 13 amino acids.

The gene calls are TRBV3-1 and TRBJ2-5; D tentatively fits TRBD1 or TRBD2 (6 bases each). Per germline, CDR1 LGHDT and CDR2 YNNKEL (reference sequence). This CDR3 comprises 13 residues. V was trimmed by 4 bases and J by 4 bases, leaving 10 bases between them. As DNA, the CDR3 is TGTGCCAGCAGCCCCGGGGGCCCAGAGACCCAGTACTTC. Translation: CASSPGGPETQYF.

This clonotype has a handful of counts. The chain has TRBV15 and TRBJ2-1; 12 nucleotides line up with TRBD2. Per the germline V gene, CDR1 is LNHNV and CDR2 is YYDKDF (reference sequence). V shed 7 bases and J 3 bases; nucleotides not matched to a gene: 7. The CDR3 length is 16 residues. CDR3 sequence (DNA): TGTGCCACCAACCCGGGGACTAGCGGGCTCTACAATGAGCAGTTCTTC. Translation: CATNPGTSGLYNEQFF.

The chain is built from TRBV7-6 and TRBJ2-6, with D unclear. In germline, CDR1 is SGHVS, CDR2 FNYEAQ. V was pared by 4 bases and J by 2 bases, with 9 bases between. This CDR3 contains 15 residues. In nucleotides, the CDR3 is TGTGCCAGCAGCTACGGGTCTACTGGGGCCAACGTCCTGACTTTC. This translates into CASSYGSTGANVLTF.

J is TRBJ2-2 and V is TRBV15; D remains unclear. The V end lost 5 bases, the J end lost 1 base, and 8 bases lay between the germline ends. Germline CDR1 and CDR2: LNHNV and YYDKDF (reference sequence). The CDR3 is 14 amino acids. The DNA for the CDR3 is TGTGCCACCAGCCACGGAGAGAACACCGGGGAGCTGTTTTTT. Encoded protein: CATSHGENTGELFF.

This rearrangement joins TRBV24-1 to TRBJ1-2; 7 nucleotides match TRBD1. In germline, CDR1 is KGHDR, CDR2 SFDVKD. Trimming removed 4 bases from V and 0 bases from J; junction bases left unmatched: 13. The CDR3 covers 18 residues. CDR3 region: CATSDRRDSLATNYGYTF. The DNA of the CDR3 is TGTGCCACCAGTGACCGGAGGGACAGTCTCGCGACTAACTATGGCTACACCTTC.

This clonotype was seen a handful of times. DNA for the CDR3: TGTGCCAGTAGCTGGCGGGGGTCTAGCACAGATACGCAGTATTTT. Its translation: CASSWRGSSTDTQYF. The chain links TRBV19 to TRBJ2-3; TRBD2 agrees at 7 bases. The CDR3 spans 15 residues. Losses at the gene ends were 6 bases for V and 0 bases for J; bases not matched to a gene: 6. The germline CDR1 and CDR2 sequences are LNHDA and SQIVND (reference sequence).

The rearrangement uses TRBV4-1 and TRBJ2-1; 12 bases line up with TRBD2. J lost 6 bases, V lost 1 base, and 1 base had no gene match. The CDR3 runs 15 residues. CDR1 is MGHRA, CDR2 YSYEKL, per germline. The CDR3 reads CASSQGTSGANEQFF. CDR3 coding DNA: TGCGCCAGCAGCCAAGGGACTAGCGGGGCCAATGAGCAGTTCTTC.

This chain links TRBV20-1 with TRBJ2-7, with D possibly TRBD2 on 5 matching bases. The CDR3 has 12 amino acids. Germline lookup yields CDR1 DFQATT and CDR2 SNEGSKA (reference sequence). V was clipped by 5 bases and J by 4 bases, with 12 bases between them. The CDR3 is CSALRTGYEQYF. DNA for the CDR3: TGCAGTGCTCTCAGGACGGGATACGAGCAGTACTTC.

This chain connects TRBV4-1 to TRBJ2-7, with a possible D match to TRBD1 (5 bases). The CDR3 is made up of 13 amino acids. V was pared by 4 bases and J by 4 bases, with 11 bases between. The germline V gene encodes CDR1 MGHRA and CDR2 YSYEKL. The CDR3 loop is CASSRPQGYEQYF. For the CDR3, the DNA is TGCGCCAGCAGCCGACCTCAGGGTTACGAGCAGTACTTC.

The CDR3 reads CSANNNEKLFF. Written as DNA, the CDR3 is TGCAGTGCTAACAACAATGAAAAACTGTTTTTT. The V gene is TRBV20-1, the J gene TRBJ1-4, with D unclear. Germline CDR1 is DFQATT and CDR2 is SNEGSKA (reference sequence). Trimming took 4 bases from V and 5 from J, leaving 5 bases between them. The CDR3 is 11 amino acids.

The rearrangement links TRBV20-1 to TRBJ2-5; 14 nucleotides agree with TRBD2. J lost 5 bases, V lost 0 bases, and 14 bases had no gene match. CDR1 DFQATT and CDR2 SNEGSKA come from the germline V gene (reference sequence). This CDR3 has 19 amino acids. This CDR3 is CSARDPWGTSGSYAETQYF. CDR3 bases: TGCAGTGCTAGAGATCCGTGGGGGACTAGCGGGAGTTATGCGGAGACCCAGTACTTC.

V usage is TRBV3-1 and J usage is TRBJ2-7, with D possibly matching TRBD2 (5 bases). Germline assignment: CDR1 LGHDT and CDR2 YNNKEL (reference sequence). Trimming removed 0 bases at V and 6 bases at J, with 18 bases between. The CDR3 sequence is 16 residues long. The CDR3 region is CASSQEPFSFGGEQYF. The DNA of the CDR3 is TGTGCCAGCAGCCAAGAGCCCTTTTCCTTCGGAGGCGAGCAGTACTTC.

V is TRBV30 and J is TRBJ2-1; TRBD2 might be the D (7 bases). The CDR3 loop spans 12 amino acids. Trimming took 5 bases from V and 10 from J, leaving 15 bases between them. The germline V gene has CDR1 GTSNPN and CDR2 SVGIG (reference sequence). CDR3 loop: CAWAWAGAEQFF. The CDR3 coding sequence is TGTGCCTGGGCCTGGGCGGGGGCCGAGCAGTTCTTC.

V usage is TRBV20-1 and J usage is TRBJ2-1, with D tentatively TRBD1 or TRBD2 (5 bases each). The CDR3 totals 16 residues. Germline-derived CDR1 and CDR2 are DFQATT and SNEGSKA (reference sequence). V was shortened by 0 bases and J by 6 bases, with 18 bases between the two germline ends. The CDR3 sequence is CSARDTFGARRNEQFF. The CDR3 DNA sequence: TGCAGTGCTAGAGATACTTTCGGGGCTAGACGCAATGAGCAGTTCTTC.

In this sample, this clonotype turned up a few times. CDR3 sequence reads: CASSYGTSDRGYTEAFF. CDR3 DNA sequence: TGTGCCAGCAGTTACGGTACCTCGGACAGGGGATATACTGAAGCTTTCTTT. The J gene is TRBJ1-1, the V gene TRBV6-2 or TRBV6-3, with 9 bases fitting TRBD1. The CDR3 is made up of 17 amino acids. In germline, CDR1 is MNHEY, CDR2 SVGEGT. Unmatched junction bases numbered 12, after V lost 2 bases and J lost 5 bases.

This clonotype was seen at least ten times. The CDR3 here is CASSQALAGGPDEQFF. The CDR3 DNA reads as TGCGCCAGCAGCCAAGCTCTAGCGGGGGGGCCTGATGAGCAGTTCTTC. The chain recombines TRBV4-1 with TRBJ2-1, with 12 bases lining up with TRBD2. This CDR3 contains 16 residues. With V trimmed by 1 base and J by 8 bases, 6 bases remained unmatched. Germline loops: CDR1 MGHRA, CDR2 YSYEKL.